This TCR beta chain appears in the sequencing data of a study of shared clonotypes between healthy human individuals. Naivety among CD8 cells was defined by CD45RO negativity and positive CCR7 selection, thereby excluding terminally differentiated effector memory CD45RA+ cells. The table came from immunoSEQ multiplex PCR; TCRdb's copy has only in-frame clones and leaves some out. Of about 2 million clones in the sample, about 94% were seen once. This CDR3 is built from 11 residues. Germline assignment: CDR1 SQVTM and CDR2 ANQGSEA. V lost 3 bases and J 8 bases, leaving 10 bases between the germline ends.

Sequencing was performed on naive CD8+ T cells sorted from blood. This sequence was found in a man aged 18 to 30 in good health. This chain links TRBV29-1 with TRBJ1-2; no clear D gene. The CDR3 nucleotides are TGCAGCGTTGAGTCTGGGGTCGGCTACACCTTC. Amino acid sequence: CSVESGVGYTF.